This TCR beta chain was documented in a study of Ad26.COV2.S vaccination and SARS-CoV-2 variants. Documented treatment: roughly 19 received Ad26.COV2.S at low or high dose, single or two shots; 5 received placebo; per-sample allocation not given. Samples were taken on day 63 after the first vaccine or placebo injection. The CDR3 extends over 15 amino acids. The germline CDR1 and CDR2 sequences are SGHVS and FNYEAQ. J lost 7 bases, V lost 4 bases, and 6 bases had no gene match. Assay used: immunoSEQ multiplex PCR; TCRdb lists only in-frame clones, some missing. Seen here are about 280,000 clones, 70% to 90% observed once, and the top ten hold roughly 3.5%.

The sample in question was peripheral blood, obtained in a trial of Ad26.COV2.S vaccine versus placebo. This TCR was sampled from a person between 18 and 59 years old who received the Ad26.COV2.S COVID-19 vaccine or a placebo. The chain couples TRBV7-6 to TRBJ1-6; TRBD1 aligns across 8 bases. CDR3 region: CASSYSTGANSPLHF. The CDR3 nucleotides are TGTGCCAGCAGCTACTCGACAGGGGCGAATTCACCCCTCCACTTT.